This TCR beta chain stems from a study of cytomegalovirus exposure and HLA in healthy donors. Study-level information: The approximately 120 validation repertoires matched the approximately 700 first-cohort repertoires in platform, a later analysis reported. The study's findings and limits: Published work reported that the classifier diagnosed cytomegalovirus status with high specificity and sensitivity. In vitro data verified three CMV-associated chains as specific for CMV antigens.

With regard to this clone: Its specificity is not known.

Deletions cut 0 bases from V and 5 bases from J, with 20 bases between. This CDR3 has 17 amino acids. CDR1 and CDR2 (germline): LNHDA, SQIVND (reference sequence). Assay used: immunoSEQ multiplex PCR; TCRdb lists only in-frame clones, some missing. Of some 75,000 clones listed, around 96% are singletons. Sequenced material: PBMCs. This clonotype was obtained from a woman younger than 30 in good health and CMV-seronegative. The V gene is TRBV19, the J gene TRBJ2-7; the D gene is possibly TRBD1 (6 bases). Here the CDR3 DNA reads TGTGCCAGTAGTATAGATCTAACAGGGTCCCTCTTCAACGAGCAGTACTTC. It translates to CASSIDLTGSLFNEQYF.